A selection of T cell receptor beta chains follows, all from one sample in a study of T-cell reconstitution after alpha-beta-depleted transplantation in children. TCRdb analysed the PCR reads with MiXCR anew, one entry per CDR3 protein. The sample records hundreds of thousands of distinct CDR3 sequences, approximately 12% being singletons. The sample in question was PBMCs, mostly from graft donor cells, obtained 360 days after TCRalphabeta/CD19-depleted stem cell transplant. Every receptor here comes from a male patient younger than 18 who had a stem cell transplant for acute myeloid leukemia, so the T cells may come from the graft donor. The conserved cysteine and the conserved F or W are not part of the CDR3 here.

v_gene: TRBV6-5; CDR3aa: ASSYSDPTYLNTNNEQF
v_gene: TRBV18; CDR3aa: ASSPGAIYEQY
v_gene: TRBV4-3; CDR3aa: ASSQEGTSAYEQY
v_gene: TRBV19; CDR3aa: ASSRRQASSYNEQF
v_gene: TRBV10-3; CDR3aa: AIAGKSGSPNNEQF
v_gene: TRBV5-1; CDR3aa: ASSPGQRERSYEQY
v_gene: TRBV4-3; CDR3aa: ASSQERLAGVGELF
v_gene: TRBV7-2; CDR3aa: ASSPPGGRQPQH
v_gene: TRBV12-3/TRBV12-4; CDR3aa: ASSFLAGGQDEQF
v_gene: TRBV10-3; CDR3aa: AIRGTRVVDEQF
v_gene: TRBV28; CDR3aa: ASRPYGLAGGGEQF
v_gene: TRBV4-3; CDR3aa: ASSQDIRQGADTQY
v_gene: TRBV10-3; CDR3aa: AIRGRVNAYEQY
v_gene: TRBV12-3/TRBV12-4; CDR3aa: ASSFRDVSNQPQH
v_gene: TRBV7-3; CDR3aa: ASSFRDSNNEQF
v_gene: TRBV12-3/TRBV12-4; CDR3aa: ASSFSGTGHEQY
v_gene: TRBV7-2; CDR3aa: ASSLGGQNNEKLF
v_gene: TRBV11-3; CDR3aa: ASSLEGQGYEQY
v_gene: TRBV7-9; CDR3aa: ASSTGQYQETQY
v_gene: TRBV9; CDR3aa: ASSVEGTGGRWDEQF
v_gene: TRBV5-1; CDR3aa: ASSKSGPSYNEQF
v_gene: TRBV11-2; CDR3aa: ASSLDGGSIHVYNEQF
v_gene: TRBV29-1; CDR3aa: SAWGEWEQY
v_gene: TRBV29-1; CDR3aa: SVDGTSGRVRTDTQY
v_gene: TRBV6-5; CDR3aa: ASSYRSVTSGYYNEQF
v_gene: TRBV20-1; CDR3aa: SALGQLYEQY
v_gene: TRBV20-1; CDR3aa: SASRQRPEEGVNYEQY
v_gene: TRBV7-3; CDR3aa: ASSRDRVFNEQF
v_gene: TRBV4-2; CDR3aa: ASSQDYGDTQY
v_gene: TRBV9; CDR3aa: ASSVVGGGGPETQY
v_gene: TRBV5-1; CDR3aa: ASSLATLAGGNNEQF
v_gene: TRBV12-3/TRBV12-4; CDR3aa: ASSLGGKRDTQY
v_gene: TRBV20-1; CDR3aa: SARDRGLAGIPRQETQY
v_gene: TRBV20-1; CDR3aa: SARDLRALDTEAF
v_gene: TRBV28; CDR3aa: ASSFPGPGANVLT
v_gene: TRBV28; CDR3aa: ASTPGWEQF
v_gene: TRBV9; CDR3aa: ASSVDGTSGRGGTYNEQF
v_gene: TRBV10-3; CDR3aa: AISESKGPNTGELF
v_gene: TRBV28; CDR3aa: ASSLGGETGNTIY
v_gene: TRBV19; CDR3aa: ASSMIEAPYEQY
v_gene: TRBV12-3/TRBV12-4; CDR3aa: ASSSIDGGLF
v_gene: TRBV15; CDR3aa: ASSGREGRSEQF
v_gene: TRBV5-1; CDR3aa: ASSSLRDIYNEQF
v_gene: TRBV3-1; CDR3aa: ASSPTLPSGSNEQF
v_gene: TRBV20-1; CDR3aa: SARGGAQNREQY
v_gene: TRBV20-1; CDR3aa: SAAEVNTGELF
v_gene: TRBV7-6; CDR3aa: ASSSRGGGAYEQY
v_gene: TRBV18; CDR3aa: ASSPPREAEKLF
v_gene: TRBV18; CDR3aa: ASSPDRGTNTGELF
v_gene: TRBV7-2; CDR3aa: ASSFRDYHSETQY
v_gene: TRBV12-3/TRBV12-4; CDR3aa: ASSPSSGATGELF